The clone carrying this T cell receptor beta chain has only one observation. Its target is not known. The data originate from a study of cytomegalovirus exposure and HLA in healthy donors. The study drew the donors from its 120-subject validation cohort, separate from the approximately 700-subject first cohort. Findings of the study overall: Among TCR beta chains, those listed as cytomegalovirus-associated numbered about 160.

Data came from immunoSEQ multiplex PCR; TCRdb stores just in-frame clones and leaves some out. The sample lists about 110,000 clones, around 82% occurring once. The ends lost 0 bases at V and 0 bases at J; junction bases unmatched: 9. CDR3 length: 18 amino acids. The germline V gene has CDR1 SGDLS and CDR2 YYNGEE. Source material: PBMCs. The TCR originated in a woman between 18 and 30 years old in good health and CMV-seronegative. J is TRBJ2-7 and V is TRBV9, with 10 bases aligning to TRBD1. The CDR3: CASSVEGGGQGNSYEQYF. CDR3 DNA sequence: TGTGCCAGCAGCGTAGAGGGGGGGGGACAGGGGAACTCCTACGAGCAGTACTTC. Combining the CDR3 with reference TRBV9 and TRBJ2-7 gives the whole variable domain DSGVTQTPKHLITATGQRVTLRCSPRSGDLSVYWYQQSLDQGLQFLIQYYNGEERAKGNILERFSAQQFPDLHSELNLSSLELGDSALYFCASSVEGGGQGNSYEQYFGPGTRLTVT.